This TCR beta chain was recorded in a study of shared clonotypes between healthy human individuals. About the research overall: A few men and a couple of women, aged 18 to 49, were donors.

Repertoires were generated with immunoSEQ multiplex PCR, while TCRdb's copy carries only in-frame clones and drops some. Among over a million clones listed, 78% were seen once. This CDR3 is 16 amino acids long. Trimming took off 6 bases at V and 7 bases at J, with 25 bases between the two ends. The germline gives CDR1 MDHEN, CDR2 SYDVKM. This receptor was taken from a man between 18 and 29 years old in good health. Some clones in this sample may be carry-over from other donors' samples. The rearrangement links TRBV28 to TRBJ2-7, with D possibly being TRBD2 (5 bases). Sequenced input: memory CD4+ T cells from PBMCs. Indicated subset: CD45RA-negative fraction. Here the CDR3 reads CASSRINSGERDEQYF. CDR3 in DNA: TGTGCCAGCAGCCGAATCAACAGTGGTGAGAGGGATGAGCAGTACTTC.